The rows below give T cell receptor beta chains drawn from one sample of a study of metastatic and nonmetastatic thyroid tumors. With MiXCR, TCRdb called clones anew from the PCR reads. Here the sample spans approximately 74,000 clones, 14% being singletons. Sequencing was done on a sample of blood. The receptors were sampled from a male donor with papillary thyroid cancer or a benign thyroid nodule (not recorded which). Some clones in this sample may be carry-over from other donors' samples. Both conserved end residues are part of each CDR3. D genes are given only for firm matches. The size field is filled for only some rows; it gives once, few, many or a size class.

>TRBJ2-1|TRBD2|13|-|TRBV2
CARRERGYNEQFF
TGTGCCAGGCGGGAGAGGGGCTACAATGAGCAGTTCTTC
>TRBJ2-5|TRBD2|14|many|TRBV20-1
CSARRLAEQETQYF
TGCAGTGCTAGGAGGCTAGCGGAACAAGAGACCCAGTACTTC
>TRBJ2-1|-|12|many|TRBV5-1
CASSQDGGEQFF
TGCGCCAGCAGCCAGGACGGGGGTGAGCAGTTCTTC
>TRBJ2-3|TRBD1|16|-|TRBV5-1
CASRYGQGSSTDTQYF
TGCGCCAGCAGATACGGACAGGGGAGCTCTACAGATACGCAGTATTTT
>TRBJ2-3|-|15|many|TRBV2
CASSEGGAGRDTQYF
TGTGCCAGCAGTGAAGGAGGGGCAGGGCGTGATACGCAGTATTTT
>TRBJ2-1|-|15|few|TRBV12-3/TRBV12-4
CASSLAGGAGTEQFF
TGTGCCAGCAGTTTAGCGGGGGGCGCAGGAACTGAGCAGTTCTTC
>TRBJ2-5|-|11|many|TRBV7-2
CASSLALDQYF
TGTGCCAGCAGCTTAGCCCTGGACCAGTACTTC
>TRBJ2-1|-|12|many|TRBV29-1
CSAQQEYNEQFF
TGCAGCGCCCAACAAGAGTACAATGAGCAGTTCTTC
>TRBJ1-1|-|15|-|TRBV12-3/TRBV12-4
CASSTVRSVSAEAFF
TGTGCCAGCAGTACGGTGAGGTCAGTCAGCGCTGAAGCTTTCTTT
>TRBJ1-1|-|14|many|TRBV4-1
CASSQTFGNTEAFF
TGCGCCAGCAGCCAAACTTTTGGGAACACTGAAGCTTTCTTT
>TRBJ1-1|-|13|many|TRBV19
CASSMWGVTEAFF
TGTGCCAGTAGTATGTGGGGGGTCACTGAAGCTTTCTTT
>TRBJ1-1|-|15|many|TRBV6-5
CASSYRGGLNTEAFF
TGTGCCAGCAGTTACCGGGGGGGGCTGAACACTGAAGCTTTCTTT
>TRBJ2-1|TRBD2|15|many|TRBV20-1
CSARGVGGQHNEQFF
TGCAGTGCTAGAGGGGTGGGAGGGCAGCACAATGAGCAGTTCTTC
>TRBJ2-5|-|14|many|TRBV5-8
CASSLADGLETQYF
TGTGCCAGCAGCTTGGCCGACGGGTTGGAGACCCAGTACTTC
>TRBJ2-3|TRBD2|19|many|TRBV2
CASRDTSGRANFPTDTQYF
TGTGCCAGCAGGGATACTAGCGGGAGGGCCAATTTCCCCACAGATACGCAGTATTTT
>TRBJ2-5|-|15|many|TRBV4-1
CASSSARDIQETQYF
TGCGCCAGCAGCTCCGCCAGGGACATTCAAGAGACCCAGTACTTC
>TRBJ2-5|TRBD2|14|few|TRBV28
CASSLDGREETRYF
TGTGCCAGCAGTTTAGATGGGAGGGAAGAGACAAGGTACTTC
>TRBJ2-3|TRBD2|15|-|TRBV3-1
CASSPGLVITDTQYF
TGTGCCAGCAGCCCAGGACTAGTTATCACAGATACGCAGTATTTT
>TRBJ2-5|-|14|many|TRBV20-1
CSASGGWYQETQYF
TGCAGTGCTAGTGGTGGATGGTACCAAGAGACCCAGTACTTC
>TRBJ2-7|-|13|many|TRBV18
CASSPPDSYEQYF
TGTGCCAGCTCACCACCCGATTCCTACGAGCAGTACTTC
>TRBJ2-4|-|15|many|TRBV3-1
CASSQDSVSGNIQYF
TGTGCCAGCAGCCAAGATTCCGTTTCTGGGAACATTCAGTACTTC
>TRBJ2-5|TRBD1|14|many|TRBV5-1
CASSLQGERETQYF
TGCGCCAGCAGCTTACAGGGGGAACGGGAGACCCAGTACTTC
>TRBJ2-7|-|13|few|TRBV5-1
CASSLEYRHEQYF
TGCGCCAGCAGCTTGGAGTACCGTCACGAGCAGTACTTC
>TRBJ2-1|-|15|many|TRBV7-9
CASSSRLGGYNEQFF
TGTGCCAGCAGCTCCCGACTAGGGGGGTACAATGAGCAGTTCTTC
>TRBJ2-5|-|15|many|TRBV19
CASSPPGRYQETQYF
TGTGCCAGTAGCCCGCCAGGGCGGTACCAAGAGACCCAGTACTTC
>TRBJ2-3|TRBD2|16|many|TRBV6-2/TRBV6-3
CASSLYSGSGTDTQYF
TGTGCCAGCAGCCTATATAGCGGGAGTGGGACAGATACGCAGTATTTT
>TRBJ2-1|-|14|few|TRBV27
CASSLSGTLNEQFF
TGTGCCAGCAGTCTCTCCGGTACTCTCAATGAGCAGTTCTTC
>TRBJ2-5|TRBD1|15|many|TRBV6-1
CATSGTGGYQETQYF
TGTGCCACCTCGGGAACAGGGGGCTACCAAGAGACCCAGTACTTC
>TRBJ2-5|-|12|many|TRBV11-2
CASSPDGETQYF
TGTGCCAGCAGCCCCGATGGGGAGACCCAGTACTTC
>TRBJ1-1|-|13|many|TRBV25-1
CASSATVGAEAFF
TGTGCCAGCAGCGCTACGGTGGGGGCTGAAGCTTTCTTT